This TCR beta chain was recorded in a study of patients and donors after allogeneic stem cell transplantation. TCRdb reprocessed the RT-PCR reads with MiXCR, giving one entry per CDR3 protein. The table records roughly 940,000 distinct CDR3 sequences, about a sixth of them present only once. J gave up 7 bases and V 8 bases, and 9 bases lay outside the gene matches. The germline V gene has CDR1 SGHTA and CDR2 FQGNSA. The CDR3 runs to 14 residues. This clonotype was counted at least ten times. Sequencing was carried out using blood, either unsorted or a sorted T cell fraction (not recorded which). This TCR derives from a human donor who was either an allogeneic HSCT recipient or a stem cell or donor lymphocyte infusion donor (not recorded which). It is not recorded whose cells these are; they may come from a transplant donor. The chain employs TRBV7-2 and TRBJ2-1; 9 nucleotides align to TRBD1. The CDR3 DNA follows: TGTGCCAGCCTCCGGGACAGGGTAACGAATGAGCAGTTCTTC. It translates to CASLRDRVTNEQFF.